The next 20 T cell receptor beta chains were all read from a single sample in a study of T-cell reconstitution after alpha-beta-depleted transplantation in children. Preparing the TCRbeta library involved the use of unique molecular identifiers. TCRdb re-called the PCR reads with MiXCR, one entry per CDR3 protein. The sample has 200,000 to 250,000 distinct CDR3 sequences, around 9.6% seen once. Sequencing was performed on PBMCs from the stem cell graft donor, taken from the stem cell graft. These receptors were taken from a human donor who donated a stem cell graft to a child with acute lymphoblastic leukemia.

The chain carries TRBV20-1 and TRBJ2-3; weak D call: TRBD1 (5 bases). The germline gives CDR1 DFQATT, CDR2 SNEGSKA (reference sequence). Trimming stripped 6 bases from V and 0 bases from J, with 13 bases between. The CDR3 contains 14 residues. The CDR3 sequence: CSAKQAGSTDTQYF. Here the CDR3 DNA reads TGCAGTGCGAAGCAGGCAGGGAGCACAGATACGCAGTATTTT.

Concerning this clonotype itself: A junction end diverges from the germline sequence, so it may reflect a read error. The chain employs TRBV6-6 and TRBJ1-2, with unresolved D. Germline CDR1 MNHNY, CDR2 SVGAGI (reference sequence). CDR3 length: 13 residues. This chain's CDR3 is CANSVSPTAGYTF. The CDR3 coding sequence is TGTGCCAACAGTGTTAGCCCAACCGCCGGCTACACCTTC.

The chain carries TRBV7-6 and TRBJ1-4; tentative D call: TRBD1 (5 bases). Germline values: CDR1 SGHVS, CDR2 FNYEAQ. V lost 2 bases to trimming and J lost 2 bases, with 18 bases between them. This CDR3 contains 18 residues. The CDR3 sequence: CASSLRGEQAQTNEKLFF. The CDR3 region has the DNA TGTGCCAGCAGCTTAAGGGGTGAACAGGCGCAGACTAATGAAAAACTGTTTTTT.

The genes are TRBV12-3 or TRBV12-4 and TRBJ2-6; D is ambiguous. This CDR3 has 18 amino acids. V lost 1 base to trimming and J lost 1 base, with 14 bases between them. CDR3: CASSLVILDISGANVLTF. CDR3 nucleotides: TGTGCCAGCAGTTTAGTGATTTTGGATATTTCTGGGGCCAACGTCCTGACTTTC.

This clonotype was detected only a few times. The CDR3 sequence: CASSIGGSSNQPQHF. CDR3 bases: TGTGCCAGTAGTATCGGAGGGAGCAGTAATCAGCCCCAGCATTTT. The chain recombines TRBV19 with TRBJ1-5; D call uncertain. Per the germline V gene, CDR1 is LNHDA and CDR2 is SQIVND (reference sequence). The CDR3 is 15 amino acids. The germline V and J ends were trimmed by 3 bases and 4 bases, with 13 bases remaining between them. Together with reference TRBV19 and TRBJ1-5, the CDR3 gives the full variable domain: DGGITQSPKYLFRKEGQNVTLSCEQNLNHDAMYWYRQDPGQGLRLIYYSQIVNDFQKGDIAEGYSVSREKKESFPLTVTSAQKNPTAFYLCASSIGGSSNQPQHFGDGTRLSIL.

This clonotype has only a few counts. V is TRBV20-1 and J is TRBJ1-1; D uncertain. The length of the CDR3 is 14 residues. Trimming took off 5 bases at V and 0 bases at J, with 13 bases between the two ends. Germline assignment: CDR1 DFQATT and CDR2 SNEGSKA (reference sequence). The CDR3 spells CSAFLGRLNTEAFF. The CDR3 DNA is TGCAGTGCTTTCCTAGGACGGCTGAACACTGAAGCTTTCTTT.

The CDR3 reads CASSLRQEGEETQYF. Written as DNA, the CDR3 is TGTGCCAGCAGCCTCCGGCAGGAGGGTGAAGAGACCCAGTACTTC. The J gene is TRBJ2-5, the V gene TRBV7-8; tentatively, D is TRBD2 (6 bases). The CDR3 totals 15 residues. Trimming took 5 bases from V and 3 from J, leaving 16 bases between them. Germline values: CDR1 SGHVS, CDR2 FQNEAQ.

The genes are TRBV30 and TRBJ1-5; D is unclear. Germline values: CDR1 GTSNPN, CDR2 SVGIG (reference sequence). This CDR3 is 13 amino acids long. V was pared by 1 base and J by 2 bases, with 6 bases between. The CDR3 sequence: CAWSGEGNQPQHF. The CDR3 nucleotides are TGTGCCTGGAGTGGCGAGGGCAATCAGCCCCAGCATTTT.

This clonotype was seen more than once but under ten times. The V call is TRBV11-2, the J call TRBJ1-2; a possible D gene is TRBD1 (5 bases). Trimming took off 0 bases at V and 4 bases at J, with 9 bases between the two ends. There are 14 residues in the CDR3. CDR1 and CDR2 (germline): SGHAT, FQNNGV. CDR3 amino acids: CASSLEVTGYGYTF. CDR3 bases: TGTGCCAGCAGCTTAGAGGTTACAGGCTATGGCTACACCTTC.

This clonotype was detected ten times or more. The genes are TRBV2 and TRBJ2-3, with 8 bases aligning to TRBD1. The junction had 12 bases not matched to a gene; V was cut back by 8 bases and J by 14 bases. The length of the CDR3 is 12 residues. Germline CDR1 is SNHLY and CDR2 is FYNNEI. As DNA, the CDR3 is TGTGCCAGCTTTGGGACAGGAGGAGGACGGTATTTT. Translation gives CASFGTGGGRYF.

The V and J genes are TRBV25-1 and TRBJ2-3; TRBD1 aligns across 7 bases. With 6 bases clipped from V and 5 bases from J, the junction kept 8 bases outside the gene matches. CDR1 and CDR2 (germline): MGHDK, SYGVNS. The CDR3 is made up of 14 amino acids. The CDR3 DNA sequence: TGTGCCAGCAGAACACAGGGGTTTGGAGATACGCAGTATTTT. This translates into CASRTQGFGDTQYF.

A few counts support this clonotype. This chain uses TRBV6-2 or TRBV6-3 with TRBJ2-3, with 8 positions matching TRBD2. The CDR3 runs 15 residues. J was trimmed by 0 bases and V by 6 bases; bases with no gene match: 5. From germline, CDR1 is MNHEY and CDR2 SVGEGT. DNA for the CDR3: TGTGCCAGCAGAGGGACTAGGACGAGCACAGATACGCAGTATTTT. It codes for CASRGTRTSTDTQYF.

This clonotype occurred a few times. J is TRBJ2-1 and V is TRBV11-2, with D unresolved. From germline, CDR1 is SGHAT and CDR2 FQNNGV. V dropped 5 bases and J dropped 0 bases, with 11 bases sitting between them. This CDR3 is 15 amino acids long. CDR3 in DNA: TGTGCCAGCAGCCCTGGAGCGAGCTCCTACAATGAGCAGTTCTTC. Protein: CASSPGASSYNEQFF.

This sequence joins TRBV6-5 and TRBJ1-3; D may be TRBD1 (5 bases). The germline V gene encodes CDR1 MNHEY and CDR2 SVGAGI. The CDR3 is 15 residues long. V was shortened by 4 bases and J by 2 bases, with 12 bases between the two germline ends. This CDR3 reads CASSSGGTAGNTIYF. Written as DNA, the CDR3 is TGTGCCAGCAGTTCGGGGGGGACGGCTGGAAACACCATATATTTT.

This clonotype has a handful of counts. The chain carries TRBV20-1 and TRBJ2-2; a weak D match, TRBD2 (5 bases). Per germline, CDR1 DFQATT and CDR2 SNEGSKA (reference sequence). CDR3 size: 14 residues. Trimming took off 6 bases at V and 6 bases at J, with 17 bases between the two ends. CDR3 residues: CSAKSHGMAGELFF. DNA for the CDR3: TGCAGTGCCAAGAGTCACGGGATGGCCGGGGAGCTGTTTTTT.

The J gene is TRBJ2-3, the V gene TRBV7-2; D remains unclear. The CDR3 has 13 amino acids. The germline gives CDR1 SGHTA, CDR2 FQGNSA. V was cut by 1 base and J by 9 bases, with 11 bases left in between. CDR3 nucleotides: TGTGCCAGCAGCTTAGGTTACGGTGGGACGCAGTATTTT. Protein sequence: CASSLGYGGTQYF.

This clonotype ranks as medium-sized (0.01 to 0.1%). J is TRBJ2-1 and V is TRBV20-1, with D perhaps matching TRBD2 (6 bases). Looked up from germline, CDR1 is DFQATT and CDR2 is SNEGSKA (reference sequence). Trimming pared 3 bases from V and 4 bases from J, leaving 13 bases between. CDR3 length equals 14 residues. This chain's CDR3 is CSASPGASYNEQFF. CDR3 DNA: TGCAGTGCTAGCCCGGGAGCCTCTTACAATGAGCAGTTCTTC.

This clonotype appeared many times. This rearrangement joins TRBV2 to TRBJ2-7, with 7 nucleotides matching TRBD2. J was trimmed by 1 base and V by 6 bases; bases with no gene match: 6. Germline lookup yields CDR1 SNHLY and CDR2 FYNNEI. The CDR3 is 14 amino acids. The CDR3 DNA is TGTGCCAGCAGGACGGGAGCGGGGTCCTACGAGCAGTACTTC. Residues: CASRTGAGSYEQYF.

This clonotype showed up just a few times. V is TRBV20-1 and J is TRBJ2-3; 11 nucleotides match TRBD2. This CDR3 comprises 17 residues. The germline CDR1 and CDR2 sequences are DFQATT and SNEGSKA (reference sequence). V trimming: 2 bases; J trimming: 2 bases; junction bases outside the gene matches: 9. The CDR3 DNA sequence: TGCAGTGCTAGACCCCCTACTAGCGGGGGAGCCACAGATACGCAGTATTTT. Its protein product is CSARPPTSGGATDTQYF.

This chain uses TRBV21-1 with TRBJ2-5; the table's D call TRBD1 went unverified against the DNA. TRBV21-1 is flagged as a pseudogene. This CDR3 spans 12 amino acids. The CDR3 nucleotides read TGTGCCGAGCAGGGACCCGGTGAGACCCAGTACTTC. This gives the protein CAEQGPGETQYF.